This T cell receptor beta chain was sequenced for a study of blood T cells in healthy people across ages (dated by TCRdb to between 2014 and 2017). Describing the broader study: In model experiments, roughly one uniquely barcoded TCR beta cDNA molecule per two T cells was captured by template switching. Age-related changes in TCR beta repertoire diversity were measured in the study by deep sequencing normalized with unique cDNA molecular identifiers. The donors were divided into four age groups: young (average about 15 years), middle-aged (roughly 42), aged (about 56) and long-lived (about 79). For two donors (one aged 18 to 30 and one aged 80 or older), the study analyzed two additional independent replicas of 1 million unique cDNA reads from the same blood draw. General conclusions and limits of the study: Compared with the aged group, the long-lived group had more naive CD4+ T cells, fewer expanded clones and increased TCR diversity, suggesting age selection. Since profiling was done on bulk unsorted PBMCs, naive and antigen-experienced compartments could not be conclusively compared. Observed TCR beta diversity correlated strongly with the percentage of naive T cells measured by flow cytometry. Donor CMV infection status was unknown, potentially confounding age-related changes in expanded clonotypes. As age increased, observed TCR beta diversity per million T cells dropped in a roughly linear way, and a significant reduction was already evident by age 40. Estimates of total diversity based on one million sequenced T cells were considered lower bounds and underestimates.

The 39 donors, aged about 6 to 100 years, were systemically healthy Caucasian individuals from Russia. Each donor gave about 9.2 milliliters of peripheral blood, drawn into EDTA-treated Vacutainer tubes. Ficoll-Paque density-gradient centrifugation was used to isolate PBMCs, with at least 6.5 million per sample. Total RNA, at least 6 micrograms per sample, was extracted from PBMCs with Trizol reagent. Naive CD45RAhigh/CD27high T cell percentages were measured by flow cytometry on a PBMC aliquot from every donor. Counted from cysteine to phenylalanine, this CDR3 has 11 amino acids. The sequence is cut down to CDR3 DNA, 33 bases in frame from base 1. The junction carries 11 bases between V and J, which are trimmed by 6 bases and 6 bases respectively. As encoded in the germline V gene, CDR1 is SQVTM while CDR2 is ANQGSEA. On this clonotype: What this receptor recognizes is not known. No base qualities exist here, and no much larger clone lies one base off it.

Libraries were made using 5' RACE. For sequencing, an Illumina HiSeq 2500 was employed. A second roughly 6 to 12 cycle PCR used a sample-barcoded 5' primer and a J-beta primer mix. A template-switch 5' adaptor carrying 12 random nucleotides introduced a unique molecular identifier onto each TCR beta cDNA molecule. At least 2.5 million CDR3-containing paired-end reads were obtained from each sample. First-strand cDNA was synthesized from all RNA with the Mint cDNA synthesis kit, primed by a TRBC-specific oligonucleotide. All cDNA was treated with uracil-DNA glycosylase and then went through a first 18-cycle PCR with the universal primers M1SS and BC2_uni_R. The study's own analysis went as follows. For normalization, 1 million high-quality reads were randomly selected from each sample, with every read carrying a distinct molecular identifier. Instead of being binned into consensus sequences, reads that shared molecular identifiers were thrown out. MiTCR, set to a Q25 quality threshold and the strictest error-elimination algorithm, was used for CDR3 identification, clonotype clustering and error correction. A nonparametric unseen species model using Euler transformation provided a lower-bound estimate of total TCR beta diversity. Through fastp at Q25 and MiXCR, TCRdb rebuilt clones from the public reads, retaining in-frame beta chains. Identical CDR3 protein sequences are pooled into one entry, listed with their most common genes and DNA. The V and J calls and clone size are TCRdb's, not the authors'. A total of 1 million or so distinct CDR3 sequences appear in this sample, 20% to 25% of them only once. About 0.8% of the sample goes to the ten largest clones.

The same sample was also used in a study of T cells of mothers and their children. The second study's authors report: Donors were nine systemically healthy Caucasian individuals: three mothers and their six children. cDNA synthesis consumed the entire amount of extracted RNA, loaded at about 1.6 ug RNA in each 15 ul reaction. In the second PCR, sample barcodes and 2-4 random nucleotides were introduced via the M1S primer. Over 9.5 million TCR beta CDR3 reads were obtained for each mother, and some 3.1 million reads were obtained for each child. Thymic selection shapes the output of TCR recombination in a similar way in related and unrelated pairs, and inherited differences have a minor effect. Normalized repertoire overlap was always found to be slightly, but never significantly, higher in related mother-child pairs than in unrelated mother-child pairs. No persistent microchimeric T cell clones were found, with a detection sensitivity of 85 to 100 clones per million clonotypes. Deep NGS was used in the study to compare the TCR beta repertoires of mothers and children and to look for features that separate related mother-child pairs from unrelated individuals. Mothers averaged roughly 40 +/- 4 years of age and children averaged about 10 +/- 4 years. After adapters were ligated using NEBNext reagents, the libraries underwent 100+100 nt paired-end sequencing on an Illumina HiSeq 2000. To prevent cross-contamination, the mother and child libraries were prepared one month apart and sequenced in separate runs. For each donor, somewhere between roughly 450,000 and 2,000,000 distinct TCR beta clonotypes were identified. Naive TCR beta clonotypes were estimated from low-frequency clonotypes matched to each donor's FACS-determined naive share, without sorting.

The source is a girl aged 2 to 9 in good health. The chain links TRBV29-1 with TRBJ1-1; no confident D gene assignment can be made. Sample: blood. The bases read TGCAGCGTCCTTAACACCGCTGAAGCTTTCTTT. Its product reads: CSVLNTAEAFF.